The present T cell receptor (beta chain) was sequenced within a study of T-cell reconstitution after alpha-beta-depleted transplantation in children. This sample's TCRbeta library carried unique molecular identifier barcodes. TCRdb processed the PCR reads anew with MiXCR; each CDR3 protein has one entry. The sample contains hundreds of thousands of distinct CDR3 sequences, 10% to 15% of which appear only once. The germline V gene encodes CDR1 SQVTM and CDR2 ANQGSEA. The CDR3 loop spans 16 amino acids. Deletions cut 6 bases from V and 6 bases from J, with 24 bases between. Study-level points and caveats: Where some patients showed high TCRbeta diversity at day 60, it came from recipient T cells and thymic progenitors that had survived. About two months after transplant, alpha-beta T cells reportedly came from several hundred expanded graft clones.

This clonotype was seen a few times. Antigen: not known. Sequenced here: PBMCs, mostly from graft donor cells, sampled 360 days after TCRalphabeta/CD19-depleted stem cell transplant. V gene TRBV29-1 combines with J gene TRBJ1-5, with a weak D call TRBD1 (5 bases). The TCR was taken from a male patient aged 10-17 years who had a stem cell transplant for acute myeloid leukemia, so the T cells may come from the graft donor. The CDR3 DNA is TGCAGCGTGGGGGGGGGTCGTGGGGAGACATCTCAGCCCCAGCATTTT. Encoded protein: CSVGGGRGETSQPQHF.